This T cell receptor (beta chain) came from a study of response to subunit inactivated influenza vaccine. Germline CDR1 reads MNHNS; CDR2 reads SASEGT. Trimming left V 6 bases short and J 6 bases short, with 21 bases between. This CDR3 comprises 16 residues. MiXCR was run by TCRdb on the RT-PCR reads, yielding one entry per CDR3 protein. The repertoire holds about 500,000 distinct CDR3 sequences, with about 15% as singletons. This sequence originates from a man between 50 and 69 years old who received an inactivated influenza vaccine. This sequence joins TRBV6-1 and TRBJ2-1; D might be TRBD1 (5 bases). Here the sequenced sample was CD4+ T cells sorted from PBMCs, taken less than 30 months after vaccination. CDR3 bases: TGTGCCAGCAGAGATCCAGGGCAGGCTTATACCAATGAGCAGTTCTTC. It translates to CASRDPGQAYTNEQFF.